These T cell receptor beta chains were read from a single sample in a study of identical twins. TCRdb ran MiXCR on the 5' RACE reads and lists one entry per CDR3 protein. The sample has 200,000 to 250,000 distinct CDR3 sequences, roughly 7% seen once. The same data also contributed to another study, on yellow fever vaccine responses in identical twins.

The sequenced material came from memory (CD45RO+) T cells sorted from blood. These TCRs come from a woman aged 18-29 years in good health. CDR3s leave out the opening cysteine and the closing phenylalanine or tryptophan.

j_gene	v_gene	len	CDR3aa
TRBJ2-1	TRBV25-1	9	ASSDLHEQF
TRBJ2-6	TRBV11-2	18	ASSLSTRTGTSSGANVLT
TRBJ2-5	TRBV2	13	ASSRDSGSGETQY
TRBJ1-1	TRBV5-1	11	ASSQQGRTEAF
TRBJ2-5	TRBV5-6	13	ASSLGLAFSGTQY
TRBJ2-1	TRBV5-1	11	ASSRDGTNEQF
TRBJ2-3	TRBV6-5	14	ASSFLAATSTDTQY
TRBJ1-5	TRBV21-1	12	ASRADRRGQPQH
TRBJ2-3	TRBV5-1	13	ASSLADDSTDTQY
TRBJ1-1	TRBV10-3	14	AIRETTGFPFTEAF
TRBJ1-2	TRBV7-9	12	ASSLATGFYGYT
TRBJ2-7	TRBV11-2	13	ASSPGTSDSYEQY
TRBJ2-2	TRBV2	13	ASTKGAGDTGELF
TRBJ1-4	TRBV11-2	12	ASSLDRAGEKLF
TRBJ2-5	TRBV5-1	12	VTTAGGPTETQY
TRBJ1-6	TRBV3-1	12	ASSHLARDSPLH
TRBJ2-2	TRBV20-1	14	SAGKTGLVVTGELF
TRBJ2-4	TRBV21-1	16	ASSKWNSGSLAKNIQY
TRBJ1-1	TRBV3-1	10	ASRDKNTEAF
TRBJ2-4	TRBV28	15	ASSPRLASGTKNIQY
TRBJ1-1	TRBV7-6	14	ASSLLGFESNTEAF
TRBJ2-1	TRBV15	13	ATSRDHSGNNEQF